This entry lists 10 T cell receptor beta chains sequenced from one sample in a study of cytomegalovirus exposure and HLA in healthy donors. The table came from immunoSEQ multiplex PCR; TCRdb's copy has only in-frame clones and leaves some out. The sample lists more than 95,000 clones; about nine tenths were seen once. The sequencing sample was made of PBMCs. The receptor source for this set is a woman aged 18 to 35 in good health and CMV-seronegative.

The rearrangement joins TRBV28 to TRBJ2-3; 11 bases line up with TRBD2. Germline-derived CDR1 and CDR2 are MDHEN and SYDVKM. CDR3 length: 16 residues. Trimming cost V 5 bases and J 0 bases; bases outside gene matches: 4. The CDR3 DNA is TGTGCCAGCAGTGACGGGACTAGCGGAAGCACAGATACGCAGTATTTT. Residues: CASSDGTSGSTDTQYF.

The V gene is TRBV28, the J gene TRBJ2-2; D is unresolved. V was trimmed by 7 bases and J by 7 bases, leaving 7 bases between them. Germline V gives CDR1 MDHEN, CDR2 SYDVKM. This CDR3 has 11 residues. The CDR3 region is CASTKSGELFF. The DNA for the CDR3 is TGTGCCAGCACCAAGAGCGGGGAGCTGTTTTTT. Full variable domain (remainder filled in from reference TRBV28 and TRBJ2-2): DVKVTQSSRYLVKRTGEKVFLECVQDMDHENMFWYRQDPGLGLRLIYFSYDVKMKEKGDIPEGYSVSREKKERFSLILESASTNQTSMYLCASTKSGELFFGEGSRLTVL.

The genes are TRBV11-2 and TRBJ2-1; 11 nucleotides agree with TRBD1. The CDR3 runs 19 residues. The germline CDR1 and CDR2 sequences are SGHAT and FQNNGV. The V and J ends lost 0 bases and 7 bases, in that order; junction bases with no gene match: 14. The DNA of the CDR3 is TGTGCCAGCAGCTTAGATGGGGCACGGGCCGGGACAGGGGGGAATGAGCAGTTCTTC. This codes for CASSLDGARAGTGGNEQFF.

The chain links TRBV10-2 to TRBJ2-1, with 11 bases that match TRBD2. The CDR3 is made up of 15 amino acids. Germline CDR1 is WSHSY and CDR2 is SAAADI. With 8 bases clipped from V and 6 bases from J, the junction kept 9 bases outside the gene matches. CDR3 nucleotide sequence: TGCGCCAGCCACCCCGAACTAGCGGGAGCCAATGAGCAGTTCTTC. As protein: CASHPELAGANEQFF.

The chain recombines TRBV15 with TRBJ2-4; 8 nucleotides agree with TRBD1. The CDR3 consists of 22 residues. Looked up from germline, CDR1 is LNHNV and CDR2 is YYDKDF (reference sequence). Trimming took 1 base from V and 0 from J; bases not matched to a gene: 20. The CDR3 nucleotides are TGTGCCACCAGCAGAGCGGCAGGGGGCTCTACTGCTGCAACTCTAGCCAAAAACATTCAGTACTTC. Amino acids: CATSRAAGGSTAATLAKNIQYF.

This chain uses TRBV4-1 with TRBJ2-7, with 8 bases that match TRBD1. There are 15 residues in the CDR3. J gave up 0 bases and V 3 bases, and 4 bases lay outside the gene matches. Germline lookup yields CDR1 MGHRA and CDR2 YSYEKL. The CDR3 loop is CASSQRDRYSYEQYF. Here the CDR3 DNA reads TGCGCCAGCAGCCAGCGGGACAGGTACTCCTACGAGCAGTACTTC.

The chain is built from TRBV6-5 and TRBJ1-2; D possibly corresponds to TRBD1 (6 bases). From germline, CDR1 is MNHEY and CDR2 SVGAGI. Trimming removed 10 bases from V and 2 bases from J, with 11 bases in between. CDR3 length equals 12 residues. The CDR3 DNA sequence: TGTGCCACCCGGACAGTAAACTATGGCTACACCTTC. Its translation is CATRTVNYGYTF.

The rearrangement uses TRBV19 and TRBJ2-2, with TRBD2 matching 8 bases. The junction had 6 bases not matched to a gene; V was cut back by 5 bases and J by 7 bases. Germline CDR1 and CDR2: LNHDA and SQIVND (reference sequence). The CDR3 runs 14 residues. CDR3 sequence (DNA): TGTGCCAGTAGTTGGGGACTAGGGGGCGGGGAGCTGTTTTTT. Translated: CASSWGLGGGELFF.

This chain connects TRBV6-6 to TRBJ2-1, with TRBD2 as a possible D gene (6 bases). Trimming left V 5 bases short and J 2 bases short, with 10 bases between. Germline CDR1 MNHNY, CDR2 SVGAGI (reference sequence). This CDR3 is 14 amino acids long. The CDR3 nucleotides read TGTGCCAGCAGTCACCCGGGAGCCTACAATGAGCAGTTCTTC. Protein: CASSHPGAYNEQFF.

In this sample, this clone turned up once. The chain carries TRBV13 and TRBJ2-7; 9 nucleotides match TRBD2. Germline CDR1 reads PRHDT; CDR2 reads FYEKMQ (reference sequence). V lost 2 bases and J lost 4; bases outside the gene matches: 6. The CDR3 sequence is 15 residues long. The CDR3 DNA sequence: TGTGCCAGCAGCTTAATGGACACTAGCGGGTACGAGCAGTACTTC. Its translation: CASSLMDTSGYEQYF.